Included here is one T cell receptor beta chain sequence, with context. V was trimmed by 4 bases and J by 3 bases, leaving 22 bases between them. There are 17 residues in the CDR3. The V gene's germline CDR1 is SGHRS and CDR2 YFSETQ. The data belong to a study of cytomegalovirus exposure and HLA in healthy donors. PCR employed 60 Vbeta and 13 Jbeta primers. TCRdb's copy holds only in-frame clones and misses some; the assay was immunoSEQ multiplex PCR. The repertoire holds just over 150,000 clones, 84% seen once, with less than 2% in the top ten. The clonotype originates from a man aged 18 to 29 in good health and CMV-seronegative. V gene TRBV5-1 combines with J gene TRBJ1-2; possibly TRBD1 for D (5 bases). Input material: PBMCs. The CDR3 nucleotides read TGCGCCAGCAGCCCAGGGTTTCGTACCCCGAATGACTATGGCTACACCTTC. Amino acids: CASSPGFRTPNDYGYTF. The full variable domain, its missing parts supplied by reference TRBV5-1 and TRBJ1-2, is KAGVTQTPRYLIKTRGQQVTLSCSPISGHRSVSWYQQTPGQGLQFLFEYFSETQRNKGNFPGRFSGRQFSNSRSEMNVSTLELGDSALYLCASSPGFRTPNDYGYTFGSGTRLTVV.